Presented here are 29 T cell receptor beta chains from one specimen sequenced in a study of blood T cells in healthy people across ages. PCR was performed a second time for about 6 to 12 cycles using a sample-barcoded 5' primer and a J-beta primer mix. TCRdb processed the 5' RACE reads anew with MiXCR; each CDR3 protein has one entry. The table includes about 680,000 distinct CDR3 sequences, approximately 50% detected once. Input material: blood. These receptors all come from an older woman in good health.

This clonotype was counted only a few times. The rearrangement joins TRBV19 to TRBJ2-1; TRBD1 matches 10 bases. V lost 5 bases and J lost 12; bases outside the gene matches: 13. The CDR3 has 15 amino acids. CDR1 and CDR2 from the germline V gene are LNHDA and SQIVND (reference sequence). The CDR3 loop reads CASSPWDRGSFVQFF. In DNA form, the CDR3 reads TGTGCCAGTAGTCCCTGGGACAGGGGCTCTTTCGTGCAGTTCTTC.

The chain couples TRBV29-1 to TRBJ2-5; 7 bases match TRBD1. Trimming cost V 3 bases and J 4 bases; bases outside gene matches: 11. Per the germline V gene, CDR1 is SQVTM and CDR2 is ANQGSEA. The CDR3 is 15 residues long. The CDR3 DNA sequence: TGCAGCGTTGAGGCGTCCCGGGACAGTTTAGAGACCCAGTACTTC. Its protein product is CSVEASRDSLETQYF.

This chain connects TRBV10-3 to TRBJ2-1; a weak D match, TRBD1 (6 bases). Trimming pared 8 bases from V and 2 bases from J, leaving 10 bases between. The V gene's germline CDR1 is ENHRY and CDR2 SYGVKD. This CDR3 is built from 13 residues. CDR3 DNA: TGTGCCATCGCGACAGGTACCTACAATGAGCAGTTCTTC. Translated, it gives CAIATGTYNEQFF.

This clonotype has a handful of counts. The chain is built from TRBV7-9 and TRBJ2-5; 7 bases map to TRBD2. V lost 8 bases and J lost 3; bases outside the gene matches: 9. Germline lookup yields CDR1 SEHNR and CDR2 FQNEAQ (reference sequence). The CDR3 is 14 residues long. CDR3 protein: CASLGLAVEETQYF. The CDR3 nucleotides read TGTGCCAGCTTGGGCCTAGCGGTCGAAGAGACCCAGTACTTC.

In this sample, this clonotype turned up a few times. This chain links TRBV4-3 with TRBJ1-6, with D possibly being TRBD1 (5 bases). This CDR3 has 14 residues. Trimming removed 0 bases at V and 14 bases at J, with 14 bases between. Germline CDR1 LGHNA, CDR2 YSLEER. CDR3 sequence: CASSQDVQGIALHF. The CDR3, as DNA: TGCGCCAGCAGCCAAGATGTCCAGGGCATAGCCCTCCACTTT.

The chain carries TRBV7-2 and TRBJ2-4; 11 bases fit TRBD2. CDR1 and CDR2 from the germline V gene are SGHTA and FQGNSA. This CDR3 comprises 17 residues. The junction had 8 bases not matched to a gene; V was cut back by 5 bases and J by 2 bases. The CDR3 coding sequence is TGTGCCAGCAGCCAGACGACTAGCGGGATTTCCAAAAACATTCAGTACTTC. It translates to CASSQTTSGISKNIQYF.

The chain has TRBV2 and TRBJ2-3; 9 nucleotides agree with TRBD2. Germline loops: CDR1 SNHLY, CDR2 FYNNEI. The CDR3 has 15 amino acids. With V trimmed by 1 base and J by 11 bases, 10 bases remained unmatched. The CDR3, as DNA: TGTGCCAGCAGTGAAGGAGAGGGACTAGCCGGTCGGCAGTATTTT. It translates to CASSEGEGLAGRQYF.

This clonotype was observed many times. The chain links TRBV9 to TRBJ2-7; TRBD1 matches 7 bases. This CDR3 has 14 residues. J lost 4 bases, V lost 0 bases, and 4 bases had no gene match. Germline CDR1 reads SGDLS; CDR2 reads YYNGEE. DNA for the CDR3: TGTGCCAGCAGCGTAGGGCAGGGGGTTTACGAGCAGTACTTC. This gives the protein CASSVGQGVYEQYF.

V is TRBV28 and J is TRBJ2-3, with TRBD1 as a possible D gene (5 bases). Trimming removed 7 bases from V and 2 bases from J, with 16 bases in between. The CDR3 covers 15 residues. CDR1 is MDHEN, CDR2 SYDVKM, per germline. The CDR3 reads CASMLQQVYTDTQYF. DNA of the CDR3: TGTGCCAGCATGTTACAACAGGTTTACACAGATACGCAGTATTTT.

On this clonotype itself: Since a far larger clone is one base different, this is likely a read error. The DNA of the CDR3 is TGTGCCGGCAGCTTAGGCAGGAGCACAGATACGCAGTATTTT. It codes for CAGSLGRSTDTQYF. The V call is TRBV7-8, the J call TRBJ2-3; D is ambiguous. This CDR3 is built from 14 residues. The V gene's germline CDR1 is SGHVS and CDR2 FQNEAQ.

This chain links TRBV7-2 with TRBJ1-2; possible D gene TRBD1, 5 bases. The CDR3 is 15 amino acids. Trimming took 2 bases from V and 6 from J, leaving 16 bases between them. CDR1 and CDR2 (germline): SGHTA, FQGNSA. CDR3 protein: CASSLTTAGTHGYTF. CDR3 DNA sequence: TGTGCCAGCAGCTTAACCACGGCGGGGACTCATGGCTACACCTTC.

As to this clonotype: One junction end does not reproduce the germline sequence, and a read error may be involved. This CDR3 reads CSTRAGVNEQFF. In nucleotides, the CDR3 is TGCAGTACTAGAGCGGGGGTCAATGAGCAGTTCTTC. The chain links TRBV20-1 to TRBJ2-1; 8 positions agree with TRBD2. The germline V gene has CDR1 DFQATT and CDR2 SNEGSKA (reference sequence). This CDR3 has 12 residues.

The chain has TRBV20-1 and TRBJ2-7, with a tentative D call TRBD2 (5 bases). The ends were cut back, 1 base at V and 5 bases at J, with 9 bases in the middle. The CDR3 covers 12 residues. Germline V gene data show CDR1 as DFQATT and CDR2 as SNEGSKA (reference sequence). Written as DNA, the CDR3 is TGCAGTGCTAGAGGCCGGGGTCACGAGCAGTACTTC. Translated: CSARGRGHEQYF.

The V gene is TRBV2, the J gene TRBJ2-7; D gene uncertain. Trimming left V 1 base short and J 0 bases short, with 10 bases between. The CDR3 has 15 residues. Germline CDR1 and CDR2: SNHLY and FYNNEI. CDR3 region: CASSEEDASSYEQYF. The DNA of the CDR3 is TGTGCCAGCAGTGAAGAGGACGCAAGCTCCTACGAGCAGTACTTC.

This clonotype was seen a handful of times. The chain recombines TRBV6-5 with TRBJ2-3, with 14 positions matching TRBD2. Per germline, CDR1 MNHEY and CDR2 SVGAGI. V lost 2 bases, J lost 5 bases, and 3 bases stayed unmatched. The CDR3 runs 16 residues. The CDR3 coding sequence is TGTGCCAGCAGTTACGGACTAGCGGGAGGCTTAGATACGCAGTATTTT. Protein: CASSYGLAGGLDTQYF.

The table lists this clonotype with a few counts. J is TRBJ2-3 and V is TRBV5-1; 8 bases align to TRBD2. V lost 9 bases and J lost 4; bases outside the gene matches: 10. The CDR3 loop spans 14 amino acids. CDR1 SGHRS and CDR2 YFSETQ come from the germline V gene. The CDR3 nucleotides are TGCGCCACACGCGGGACTAGTGCCGCAGATACGCAGTATTTT. Its translation is CATRGTSAADTQYF. Full variable domain (outside the CDR3, taken from reference TRBV5-1 and TRBJ2-3): KAGVTQTPRYLIKTRGQQVTLSCSPISGHRSVSWYQQTPGQGLQFLFEYFSETQRNKGNFPGRFSGRQFSNSRSEMNVSTLELGDSALYLCATRGTSAADTQYFGPGTRLTVL.

This sequence joins TRBV7-8 and TRBJ1-4; D perhaps matches TRBD1 (5 bases). The germline V and J ends were trimmed by 5 bases and 8 bases, with 12 bases remaining between them. Per the germline V gene, CDR1 is SGHVS and CDR2 is FQNEAQ. This CDR3 is 13 amino acids long. The CDR3 nucleotides are TGTGCCAGCAGCCGGGGGGTATTAGAAAAACTGTTTTTT. It codes for CASSRGVLEKLFF.

This chain links TRBV14 with TRBJ2-1; a weak D match, TRBD2 (6 bases). The CDR3 runs to 16 residues. The germline V gene encodes CDR1 SGHDN and CDR2 FVKESK. The germline V and J ends were trimmed by 1 base and 3 bases, with 13 bases remaining between them. CDR3 amino acids: CASSQALSGYYNEQFF. As DNA, the CDR3 is TGTGCCAGCAGCCAAGCGCTGAGCGGGTACTACAATGAGCAGTTCTTC.

The V and J genes are TRBV3-1 and TRBJ2-7; D unclear. CDR3 length: 11 amino acids. The ends were cut back, 5 bases at V and 6 bases at J, with 8 bases in the middle. The germline V gene has CDR1 LGHDT and CDR2 YNNKEL (reference sequence). The CDR3 DNA follows: TGTGCCAGCAGCTCCCGGTTCGAGCAGTACTTC. It codes for CASSSRFEQYF.

This clonotype has a handful of counts. The chain recombines TRBV29-1 with TRBJ2-3; D is perhaps TRBD1 or TRBD2 (5 bases each). With 7 bases removed from V and 0 bases from J, the gap between germline ends came to 8 bases. The CDR3 has 12 amino acids. Germline assignment: CDR1 SQVTM and CDR2 ANQGSEA. This CDR3 reads CSARDSTDTQYF. The CDR3 nucleotides are TGCAGCGCCCGGGACAGCACAGATACGCAGTATTTT.

The chain employs TRBV18 and TRBJ2-3; no definite D call. Germline lookup yields CDR1 KGHSH and CDR2 LQKENI. Between the trimmed V and J ends, which lost 1 base and 2 bases, there was a span of 7 bases. The CDR3 is 14 amino acids. The CDR3 region has the DNA TGTGCCAGCTCACCACTTTCGAACACAGATACGCAGTATTTT. This gives the protein CASSPLSNTDTQYF.

This clonotype was counted only a few times. V gene TRBV2 combines with J gene TRBJ2-5, with 7 bases matching TRBD1. V dropped 3 bases and J dropped 0; count of bases not matched to a gene: 7. This CDR3 spans 16 amino acids. Germline CDR1 is SNHLY and CDR2 is FYNNEI. The CDR3 DNA follows: TGTGCCAGCAGTGACCCGACAGGGCAGTACCAAGAGACCCAGTACTTC. It codes for CASSDPTGQYQETQYF.

Details on this clonotype: A much larger clone lies a single base off, so this may be a read error. The gene calls are TRBV7-2 and TRBJ2-5, with D uncertain. Trimming took 7 bases from V and 4 from J, leaving 10 bases between them. There are 12 residues in the CDR3. Germline V gene lookup returns CDR1 SGHTA and CDR2 FQGNSA. The CDR3 is CASILQRETQYF. As DNA, the CDR3 is TGTGCCAGCATTCTCCAGCGAGAGACCCAGTACTTC.

This clonotype was seen a handful of times. This chain joins TRBV20-1 and TRBJ2-7; maybe TRBD1 (6 bases). CDR3 length: 14 amino acids. Germline assignment: CDR1 DFQATT and CDR2 SNEGSKA (reference sequence). V dropped 1 base and J dropped 0 bases, with 10 bases sitting between them. The DNA for the CDR3 is TGCAGTGCTAGAGGGGGGCCCCTCTCCTACGAGCAGTACTTC. Residues: CSARGGPLSYEQYF.

This clonotype was counted a few times. The rearrangement joins TRBV14 to TRBJ2-4, with 9 bases that match TRBD1. The closer fit of TRBJ2-7 to the DNA end suggests the J call may be wrong. CDR1 is SGHDN and CDR2 is FVKESK in the germline V gene. The CDR3 spans 15 residues. This CDR3 is CASSHGDRAIYEQYF. The CDR3 nucleotides read TGTGCCAGCAGCCACGGGGACAGGGCTATCTACGAGCAGTACTTC.

This clonotype was counted a few times. The chain carries TRBV24-1 and TRBJ1-1; weak D call: TRBD1 (6 bases). The CDR3 totals 16 residues. CDR1 and CDR2 from the germline V gene are KGHDR and SFDVKD. V was cut by 4 bases and J by 2 bases, with 16 bases left in between. CDR3 residues: CATSEPNREVNTEAFF. CDR3 DNA sequence: TGTGCCACCAGTGAGCCGAACAGGGAGGTTAACACTGAAGCTTTCTTT.

This chain joins TRBV3-1 and TRBJ2-7; 11 positions match TRBD2. Trimming removed 5 bases from V and 6 bases from J; junction bases left unmatched: 12. The length of the CDR3 is 16 residues. Germline lookup yields CDR1 LGHDT and CDR2 YNNKEL (reference sequence). The CDR3: CASSSFGTSGSGEQYF. Written as DNA, the CDR3 is TGTGCCAGCAGCTCTTTCGGTACTAGCGGGAGTGGCGAGCAGTACTTC.

This chain links TRBV4-2 with TRBJ2-4, with 7 bases that match TRBD1. This CDR3 is built from 15 residues. CDR1 is LGHNA, CDR2 YNFKEQ, per germline. Trimming removed 2 bases from V and 8 bases from J; junction bases left unmatched: 9. CDR3: CASSQTGTVEYIQYF. The CDR3 DNA reads TGTGCCAGCAGCCAAACCGGGACAGTGGAGTACATTCAGTACTTC.

This clonotype came up a few times. This rearrangement joins TRBV27 to TRBJ2-3; D is perhaps TRBD1 or TRBD2 (5 bases each). The germline CDR1 and CDR2 sequences are MNHEY and SMNVEV (reference sequence). Deletions cut 6 bases from V and 4 bases from J, with 14 bases between. The CDR3 sequence is 14 residues long. The CDR3 nucleotides are TGTGCCAGCAGACGAAGCCAGGGAGCAGATACGCAGTATTTT. It codes for CASRRSQGADTQYF.